This T cell receptor (beta chain) comes out of a study of cytomegalovirus exposure and HLA in healthy donors. Looked up from germline, CDR1 is SGHVS and CDR2 is FNYEAQ. Trimming stripped 1 base from V and 8 bases from J, with 8 bases between. The CDR3 consists of 13 residues. The study ran its PCR with 60 Vbeta and 13 Jbeta primers. Sequencing was performed with immunoSEQ multiplex PCR; in TCRdb, only in-frame clones are kept and a portion is missing. Across approximately 58,000 clones, the top ten clones capture under 7% of the sample. The sequence was collected from a man under 40 in good health and CMV-seropositive. The chain has TRBV7-6 and TRBJ2-2; D is uncertain. Sequencing used PBMCs. The CDR3 is CASSLDSAGELFF. CDR3 in DNA: TGTGCCAGCAGCTTAGATAGTGCGGGGGAGCTGTTTTTT. The full variable domain, with the rest looked up from reference TRBV7-6 and TRBJ2-2, is GAGVSQSPRYKVTKRGQDVALRCDPISGHVSLYWYRQALGQGPEFLTYFNYEAQQDKSGLPNDRFSAERPEGSISTLTIQRTEQRDSAMYRCASSLDSAGELFFGEGSRLTVL.